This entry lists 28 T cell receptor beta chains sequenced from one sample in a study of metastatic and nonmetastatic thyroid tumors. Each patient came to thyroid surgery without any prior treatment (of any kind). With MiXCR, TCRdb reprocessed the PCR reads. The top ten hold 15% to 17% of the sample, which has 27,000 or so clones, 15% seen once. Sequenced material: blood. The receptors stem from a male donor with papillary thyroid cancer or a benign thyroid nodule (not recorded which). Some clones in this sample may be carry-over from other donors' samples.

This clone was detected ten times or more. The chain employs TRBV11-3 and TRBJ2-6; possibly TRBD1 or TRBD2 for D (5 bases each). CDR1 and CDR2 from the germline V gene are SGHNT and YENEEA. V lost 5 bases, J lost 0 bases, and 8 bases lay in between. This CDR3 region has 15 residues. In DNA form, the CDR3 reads TGTGCCAGCAGCGATGGGACCTCTGGGGCCAACGTCCTGACTTTC. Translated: CASSDGTSGANVLTF.

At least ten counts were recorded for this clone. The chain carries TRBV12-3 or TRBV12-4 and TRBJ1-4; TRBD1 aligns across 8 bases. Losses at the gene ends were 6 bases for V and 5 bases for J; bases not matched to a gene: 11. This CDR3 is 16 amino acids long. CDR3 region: CASSVTWTGINEKLFF. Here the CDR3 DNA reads TGTGCCAGCAGCGTTACCTGGACAGGGATAAATGAAAAACTGTTTTTT.

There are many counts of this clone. The chain's CDR3 is CASSGTSGGASKDTQYF. The CDR3 coding sequence is TGTGCCAGCAGTGGGACTAGCGGGGGGGCGTCTAAGGATACGCAGTATTTT. The chain couples TRBV2 to TRBJ2-3; 15 bases match TRBD2. Germline loops: CDR1 SNHLY, CDR2 FYNNEI. This CDR3 region has 17 residues. Trimming cost V 4 bases and J 6 bases; bases outside gene matches: 8.

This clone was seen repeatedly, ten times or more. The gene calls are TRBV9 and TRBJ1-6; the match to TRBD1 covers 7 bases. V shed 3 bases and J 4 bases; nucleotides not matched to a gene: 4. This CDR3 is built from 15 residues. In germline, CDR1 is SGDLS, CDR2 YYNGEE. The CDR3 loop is CASSAGQEYNSPLHF. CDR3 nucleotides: TGTGCCAGCAGCGCCGGACAGGAGTATAATTCACCCCTCCACTTT.

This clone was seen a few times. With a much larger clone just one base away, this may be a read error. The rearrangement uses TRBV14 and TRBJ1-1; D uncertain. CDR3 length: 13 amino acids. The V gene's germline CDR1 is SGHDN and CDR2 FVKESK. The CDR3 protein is CASSQDPNTEALF. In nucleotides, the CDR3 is TGTGCCAGCAGCCAAGATCCGAACACTGAAGCTCTCTTT.

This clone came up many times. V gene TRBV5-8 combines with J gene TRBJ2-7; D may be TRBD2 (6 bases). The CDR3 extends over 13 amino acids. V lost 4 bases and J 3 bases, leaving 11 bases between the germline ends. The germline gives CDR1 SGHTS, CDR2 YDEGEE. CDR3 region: CASSGGVFYEQYF. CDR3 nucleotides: TGTGCCAGCAGCGGCGGGGTCTTCTACGAGCAGTACTTC. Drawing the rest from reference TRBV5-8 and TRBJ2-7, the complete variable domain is EAGVTQSPTHLIKTRGQQATLRCSPISGHTSVYWYQQALGLGLQFLLWYDEGEERNRGNFPPRFSGRQFPNYSSELNVNALELEDSALYLCASSGGVFYEQYFGPGTRLTVT.

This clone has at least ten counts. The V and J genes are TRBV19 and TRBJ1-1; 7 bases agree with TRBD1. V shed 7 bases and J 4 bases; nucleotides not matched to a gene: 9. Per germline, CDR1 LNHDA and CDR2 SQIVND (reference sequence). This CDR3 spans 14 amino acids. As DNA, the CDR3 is TGTGCCAGTAAACGGACAGGTTCCCCCACTGAAGCTTTCTTT. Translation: CASKRTGSPTEAFF.

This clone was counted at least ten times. The CDR3 sequence is CASSLAGSDTQYF. CDR3 nucleotides: TGTGCCAGCAGCCTAGCGGGGTCAGATACGCAGTATTTT. V and J are TRBV14 and TRBJ2-3; 8 bases match TRBD2. V was pared by 4 bases and J by 4 bases, with 1 base of the junction left unmatched. This CDR3 region has 13 residues. Looked up from germline, CDR1 is SGHDN and CDR2 is FVKESK.

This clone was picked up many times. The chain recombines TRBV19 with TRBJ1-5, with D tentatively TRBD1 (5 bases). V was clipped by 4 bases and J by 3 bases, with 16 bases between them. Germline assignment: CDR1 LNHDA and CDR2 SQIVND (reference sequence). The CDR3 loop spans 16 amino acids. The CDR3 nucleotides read TGTGCCAGTAGTAGGGGCGCGGGGAGCGACAATCAGCCCCAGCATTTT. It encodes CASSRGAGSDNQPQHF.

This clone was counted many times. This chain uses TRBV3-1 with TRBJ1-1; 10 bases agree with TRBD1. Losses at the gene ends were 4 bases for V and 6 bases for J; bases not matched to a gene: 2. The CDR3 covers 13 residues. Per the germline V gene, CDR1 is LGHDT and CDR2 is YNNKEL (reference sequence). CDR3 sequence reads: CASSLGQGAEAFF. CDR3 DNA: TGTGCCAGCAGCCTAGGACAGGGGGCTGAAGCTTTCTTT.

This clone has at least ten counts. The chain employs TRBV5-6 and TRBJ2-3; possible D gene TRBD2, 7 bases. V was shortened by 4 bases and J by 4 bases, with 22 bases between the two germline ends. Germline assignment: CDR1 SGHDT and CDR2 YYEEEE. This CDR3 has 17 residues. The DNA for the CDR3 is TGTGCCAGCAGCCAATCCCTTGGGGGGGCCCACGCAGATACGCAGTATTTT. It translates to CASSQSLGGAHADTQYF.

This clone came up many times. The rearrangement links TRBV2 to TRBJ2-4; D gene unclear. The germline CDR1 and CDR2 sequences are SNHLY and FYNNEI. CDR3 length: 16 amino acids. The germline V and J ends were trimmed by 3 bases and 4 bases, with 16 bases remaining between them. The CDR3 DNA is TGTGCCAGCAGTGACAAGGCACAGTGGACGAAAAACATTCAGTACTTC. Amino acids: CASSDKAQWTKNIQYF. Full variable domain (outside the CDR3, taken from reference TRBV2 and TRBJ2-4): EPEVTQTPSHQVTQMGQEVILRCVPISNHLYFYWYRQILGQKVEFLVSFYNNEISEKSEIFDDQFSVERPDGSNFTLKIRSTKLEDSAMYFCASSDKAQWTKNIQYFGAGTRLSVL.

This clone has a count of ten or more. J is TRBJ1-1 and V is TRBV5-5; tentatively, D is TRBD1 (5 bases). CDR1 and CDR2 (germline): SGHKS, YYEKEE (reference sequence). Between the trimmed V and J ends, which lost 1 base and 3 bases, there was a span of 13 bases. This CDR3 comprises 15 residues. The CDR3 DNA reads TGTGCCAGCAGCTTGTTCCGGGCGGGGGACACTGAAGCTTTCTTT. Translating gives CASSLFRAGDTEAFF.

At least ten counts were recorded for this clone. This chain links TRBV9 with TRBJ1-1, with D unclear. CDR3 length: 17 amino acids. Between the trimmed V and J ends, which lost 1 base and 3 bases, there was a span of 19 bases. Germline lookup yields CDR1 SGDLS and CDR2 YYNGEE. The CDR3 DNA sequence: TGTGCCAGCAGCGTAAATAGGGTTCTTCGTATGGACACTGAAGCTTTCTTT. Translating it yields CASSVNRVLRMDTEAFF.

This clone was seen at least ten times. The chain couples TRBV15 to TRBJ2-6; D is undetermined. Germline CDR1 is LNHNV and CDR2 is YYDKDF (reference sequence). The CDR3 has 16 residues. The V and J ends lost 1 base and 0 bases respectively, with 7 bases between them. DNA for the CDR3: TGTGCCACCAGCAGAGCCTTTTCCTCTGGGGCCAACGTCCTGACTTTC. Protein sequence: CATSRAFSSGANVLTF.

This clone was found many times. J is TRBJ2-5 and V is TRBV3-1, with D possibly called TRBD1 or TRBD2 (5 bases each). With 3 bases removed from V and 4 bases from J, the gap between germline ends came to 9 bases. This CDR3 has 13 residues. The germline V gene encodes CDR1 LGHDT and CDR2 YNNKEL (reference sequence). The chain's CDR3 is CASSHHGGETQYF. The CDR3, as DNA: TGTGCCAGCAGCCACCATGGGGGAGAGACCCAGTACTTC.

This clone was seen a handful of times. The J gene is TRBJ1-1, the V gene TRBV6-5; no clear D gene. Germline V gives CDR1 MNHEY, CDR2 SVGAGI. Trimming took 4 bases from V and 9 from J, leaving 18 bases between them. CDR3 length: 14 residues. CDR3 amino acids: CASSSPRPNTQAFF. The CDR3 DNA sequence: TGTGCCAGCAGTTCGCCGCGGCCCAACACCCAAGCTTTCTTT.

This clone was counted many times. This CDR3 reads CAWSVGTGPGELFF. DNA for the CDR3: TGTGCCTGGAGTGTAGGGACAGGGCCCGGGGAGCTGTTTTTT. This chain uses TRBV30 with TRBJ2-2; 9 nucleotides align to TRBD1. Germline V gives CDR1 GTSNPN, CDR2 SVGIG (reference sequence). V lost 0 bases and J lost 6; bases outside the gene matches: 2. The length of the CDR3 is 14 residues.

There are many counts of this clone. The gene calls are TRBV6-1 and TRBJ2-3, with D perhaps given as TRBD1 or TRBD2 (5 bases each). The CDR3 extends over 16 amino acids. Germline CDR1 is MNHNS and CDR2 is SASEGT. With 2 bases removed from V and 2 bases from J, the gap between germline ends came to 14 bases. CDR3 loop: CASSEQGRVATDTQYF. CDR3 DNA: TGTGCCAGCAGTGAACAGGGACGTGTGGCCACAGATACGCAGTATTTT.

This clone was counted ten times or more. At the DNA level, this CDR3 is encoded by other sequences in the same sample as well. The CDR3 reads CASRGQTNEAFF. CDR3 DNA: TGTGCCAGCAGAGGCCAAACTAATGAAGCTTTCTTT. This chain links TRBV28 with TRBJ1-1; D is uncertain. Germline CDR1 is MDHEN and CDR2 is SYDVKM. With 6 bases removed from V and 7 bases from J, the gap between germline ends came to 12 bases. This CDR3 has 12 amino acids. Full variable domain (missing parts from reference TRBV28 and TRBJ1-1): DVKVTQSSRYLVKRTGEKVFLECVQDMDHENMFWYRQDPGLGLRLIYFSYDVKMKEKGDIPEGYSVSREKKERFSLILESASTNQTSMYLCASRGQTNEAFFGQGTRLTVV.

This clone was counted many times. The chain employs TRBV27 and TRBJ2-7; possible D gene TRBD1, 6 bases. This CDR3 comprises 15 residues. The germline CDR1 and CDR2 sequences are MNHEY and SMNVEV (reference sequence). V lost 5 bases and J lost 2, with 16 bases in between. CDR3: CASSQMLDRAYEQYF. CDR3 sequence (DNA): TGTGCCAGCAGTCAAATGCTGGACAGAGCCTACGAGCAGTACTTC.

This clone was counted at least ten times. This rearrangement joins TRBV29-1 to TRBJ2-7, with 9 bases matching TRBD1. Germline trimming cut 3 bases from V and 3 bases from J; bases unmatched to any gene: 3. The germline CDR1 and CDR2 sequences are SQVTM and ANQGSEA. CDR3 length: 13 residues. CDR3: CSVDGGQGYEQYF. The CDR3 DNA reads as TGCAGCGTTGATGGGGGACAGGGCTACGAGCAGTACTTC.

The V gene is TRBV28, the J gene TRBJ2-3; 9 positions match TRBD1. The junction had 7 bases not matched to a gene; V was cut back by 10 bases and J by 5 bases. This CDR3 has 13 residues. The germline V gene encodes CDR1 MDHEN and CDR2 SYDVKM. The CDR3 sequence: CATNTGGLDTQYF. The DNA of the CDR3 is TGTGCCACCAATACAGGGGGCTTAGATACGCAGTATTTT. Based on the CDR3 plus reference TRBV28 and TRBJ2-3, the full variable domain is DVKVTQSSRYLVKRTGEKVFLECVQDMDHENMFWYRQDPGLGLRLIYFSYDVKMKEKGDIPEGYSVSREKKERFSLILESASTNQTSMYLCATNTGGLDTQYFGPGTRLTVL.

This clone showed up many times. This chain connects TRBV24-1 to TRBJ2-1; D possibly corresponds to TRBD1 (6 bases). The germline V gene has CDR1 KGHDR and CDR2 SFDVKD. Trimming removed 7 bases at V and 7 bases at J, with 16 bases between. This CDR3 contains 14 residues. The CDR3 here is CATSIGDRPNEQFF. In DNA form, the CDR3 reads TGTGCCACCAGCATCGGTGACAGGCCAAATGAGCAGTTCTTC.

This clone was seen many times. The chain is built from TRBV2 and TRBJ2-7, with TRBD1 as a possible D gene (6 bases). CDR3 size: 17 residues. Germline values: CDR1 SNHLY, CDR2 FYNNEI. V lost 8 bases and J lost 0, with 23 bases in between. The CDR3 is CASWGPRILNPSYEQYF. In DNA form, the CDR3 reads TGTGCCAGCTGGGGGCCTCGAATCTTAAACCCCTCCTACGAGCAGTACTTC. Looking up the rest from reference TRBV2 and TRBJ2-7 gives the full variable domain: EPEVTQTPSHQVTQMGQEVILRCVPISNHLYFYWYRQILGQKVEFLVSFYNNEISEKSEIFDDQFSVERPDGSNFTLKIRSTKLEDSAMYFCASWGPRILNPSYEQYFGPGTRLTVT.

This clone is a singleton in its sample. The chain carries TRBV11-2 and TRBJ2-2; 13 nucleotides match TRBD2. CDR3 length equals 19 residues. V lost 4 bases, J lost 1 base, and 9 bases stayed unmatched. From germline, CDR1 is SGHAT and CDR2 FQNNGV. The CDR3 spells CASSSGRLAGGGNTGELFF. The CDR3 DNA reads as TGTGCCAGCAGCTCCGGTCGACTAGCGGGAGGCGGGAACACCGGGGAGCTGTTTTTT.

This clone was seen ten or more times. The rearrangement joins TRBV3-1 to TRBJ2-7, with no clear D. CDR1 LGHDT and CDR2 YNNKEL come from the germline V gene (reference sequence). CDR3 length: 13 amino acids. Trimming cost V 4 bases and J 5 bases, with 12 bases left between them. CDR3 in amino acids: CASSPVWSNEQYF. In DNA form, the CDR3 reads TGTGCCAGCAGCCCGGTCTGGAGCAACGAGCAGTACTTC.

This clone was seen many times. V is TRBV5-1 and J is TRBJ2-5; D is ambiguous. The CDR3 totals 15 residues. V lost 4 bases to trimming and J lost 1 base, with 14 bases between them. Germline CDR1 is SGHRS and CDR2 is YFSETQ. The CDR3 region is CASSLADSLQETQYF. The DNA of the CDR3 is TGCGCCAGCAGCCTTGCCGACTCTCTCCAAGAGACCCAGTACTTC. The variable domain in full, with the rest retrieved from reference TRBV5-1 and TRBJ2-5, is KAGVTQTPRYLIKTRGQQVTLSCSPISGHRSVSWYQQTPGQGLQFLFEYFSETQRNKGNFPGRFSGRQFSNSRSEMNVSTLELGDSALYLCASSLADSLQETQYFGPGTRLLVL.